This TCR beta chain was documented in a study of blood T cell repertoires in COVID-19. Study at large: There were acute and convalescent COVID-19 samples, and they came from the United States, Italy and Spain.

J lost 2 bases, V lost 5 bases, and 15 bases had no gene match. The CDR3 totals 18 residues. Germline CDR1 MNHNY, CDR2 SVGAGI (reference sequence). The assay was immunoSEQ multiplex PCR, and TCRdb's table has in-frame clones only and misses some. Altogether some 300,000 clones are present, roughly 80% being singletons, with the ten largest covering around 4.1%. The clonotype originates from a woman aged 45 to 65 with active or convalescent COVID-19. The sequenced sample consisted of peripheral blood. The chain carries TRBV6-6 and TRBJ2-7; 10 bases are shared with TRBD2. CDR3 amino acids: CASSPRLAGRRPTYEQYF. The CDR3, as DNA: TGTGCCAGCAGTCCCCGACTAGCGGGTAGGAGGCCCACCTACGAGCAGTACTTC.